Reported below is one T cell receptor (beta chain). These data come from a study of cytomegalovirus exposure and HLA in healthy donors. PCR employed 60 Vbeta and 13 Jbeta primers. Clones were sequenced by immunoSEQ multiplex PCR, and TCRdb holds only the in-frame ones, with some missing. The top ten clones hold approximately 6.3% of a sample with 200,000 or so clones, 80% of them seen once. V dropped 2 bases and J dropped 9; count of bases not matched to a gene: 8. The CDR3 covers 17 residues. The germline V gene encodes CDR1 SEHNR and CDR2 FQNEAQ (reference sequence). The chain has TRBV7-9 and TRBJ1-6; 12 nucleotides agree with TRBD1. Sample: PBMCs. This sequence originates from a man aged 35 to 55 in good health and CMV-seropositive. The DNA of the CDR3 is TGTGCCAGCAGCTTACCTCCGGGGACAGGGGGCCGTTCACCCCTCCACTTT. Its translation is CASSLPPGTGGRSPLHF.